A single sample is the source of the 30 T cell receptor beta chains below, sequenced in a study of CXCR3-negative and CXCR3-positive naive CD8 T cells. The study made its TRB cDNA libraries by 5' RACE, adding UMI labels. TCRdb re-called the 5' RACE reads; one entry per CDR3 protein, DNA not given. Its table lists 70,000 to 95,000 distinct CDR3 sequences. Sequenced sample: naive CXCR3- CD8+ T cells from blood. Subset of the sample: CD45RO-CCR7+CD27+CD95- naive CD8+ T cells lacking CXCR3 (TNR3-). These receptors originate from a human donor in good health. Some clones in this sample may be carry-over from other donors' samples.

The V gene is TRBV20-1, the J gene TRBJ2-4; TCRdb's D gene call, TRBD1, goes unchecked for lack of DNA. The CDR3 has 14 residues. Germline CDR1 DFQATT, CDR2 SNEGSKA (reference sequence). CDR3 loop: CSAPARAAPNIQYF.

V usage is TRBV28 and J usage is TRBJ2-5. This CDR3 has 14 amino acids. From germline, CDR1 is MDHEN and CDR2 SYDVKM. The CDR3 loop reads CASSLLGSQETQYF.

The V and J genes are TRBV4-1 and TRBJ1-5. The CDR3 length is 17 residues. Per the germline V gene, CDR1 is MGHRA and CDR2 is YSYEKL. The CDR3 region is CASSQDFSGGSNQPQHF.

This rearrangement joins TRBV28 to TRBJ2-3; TCRdb calls TRBD1, which cannot be checked without DNA. Germline lookup yields CDR1 MDHEN and CDR2 SYDVKM. This CDR3 is built from 14 residues. The chain's CDR3 is CASSYGTRTDTQYF.

This chain uses TRBV9 with TRBJ2-7; TCRdb designates TRBD1, a call that cannot be tested without DNA. Germline CDR1 SGDLS, CDR2 YYNGEE. The CDR3 extends over 13 amino acids. This CDR3 reads CASSAGGAGEQYF.

V and J are TRBV29-1 and TRBJ2-1; TCRdb names TRBD2, which stays unverified in the absence of DNA. Germline V gene sequence: CDR1 SQVTM, CDR2 ANQGSEA. CDR3 size: 15 residues. CDR3 residues: CSTTSDRTRYNEQFF.

J is TRBJ2-1 and V is TRBV27; without DNA, the TCRdb call of TRBD1 cannot be checked. CDR1 and CDR2 from the germline V gene are MNHEY and SMNVEV (reference sequence). The CDR3 spans 14 residues. The CDR3 reads CASRTLGAYNEQFF.

The gene calls are TRBV19 and TRBJ1-1; TCRdb proposes TRBD1, but this gene call is untestable without DNA. The CDR3 is made up of 12 amino acids. Germline V lookup: CDR1 LNHDA, CDR2 SQIVND (reference sequence). CDR3 loop: CASSIAGPEAFF. Complete variable domain (other parts from reference TRBV19 and TRBJ1-1): DGGITQSPKYLFRKEGQNVTLSCEQNLNHDAMYWYRQDPGQGLRLIYYSQIVNDFQKGDIAEGYSVSREKKESFPLTVTSAQKNPTAFYLCASSIAGPEAFFGQGTRLTVV.

The J gene is TRBJ2-5, the V gene TRBV29-1. The CDR3 contains 11 residues. CDR1 is SQVTM and CDR2 is ANQGSEA in the germline V gene. The chain's CDR3 is CSVEVEETQYF.

CDR3: CASSSGQGEDTQYF. The chain is built from TRBV7-7 and TRBJ2-3; TCRdb names TRBD1, which stays unverified in the absence of DNA. The germline CDR1 and CDR2 sequences are SSHAT and FNYEAQ (reference sequence). CDR3 length: 14 residues. The whole variable domain, remainder taken from reference TRBV7-7 and TRBJ2-3, is GAGVSQSPRYKVTKRGQDVTLRCDPISSHATLYWYQQALGQGPEFLTYFNYEAQPDKSGLPSDRFSAERPEGSISTLTIQRTEQRDSAMYRCASSSGQGEDTQYFGPGTRLTVL.

The gene calls are TRBV7-8 and TRBJ2-4; checking the TCRdb D call of TRBD2 is not possible without DNA. The CDR3 contains 16 residues. Germline loops: CDR1 SGHVS, CDR2 FQNEAQ. The CDR3 here is CASSNDYQGGKNIQYF. Looking up the rest from reference TRBV7-8 and TRBJ2-4 gives the full variable domain: GAGVSQSPRYKVAKRGQDVALRCDPISGHVSLFWYQQALGQGPEFLTYFQNEAQLDKSGLPSDRFFAERPEGSVSTLKIQRTQQEDSAVYLCASSNDYQGGKNIQYFGAGTRLSVL.

This chain links TRBV5-1 with TRBJ1-6; TCRdb proposes TRBD1, but this gene call is untestable without DNA. Per germline, CDR1 SGHRS and CDR2 YFSETQ. This CDR3 region has 15 residues. The CDR3 is CASSLGGQMDSPLHF.

This chain uses TRBV4-3 with TRBJ2-3; checking the TCRdb D call of TRBD2 is not possible without DNA. The V gene's germline CDR1 is LGHNA and CDR2 YSLEER. The CDR3 length is 15 residues. The CDR3 region is CASSGRGGNTDTQYF.

V usage is TRBV20-1 and J usage is TRBJ2-1; the TCRdb call, TRBD2, lacks DNA for checking. This CDR3 has 16 residues. The germline V gene has CDR1 DFQATT and CDR2 SNEGSKA (reference sequence). The CDR3 region is CSKIQLGGQAYNEQFF.

The V gene is TRBV10-3, the J gene TRBJ2-1; TCRdb picks TRBD2, but there is no DNA to check that call. The germline V gene has CDR1 ENHRY and CDR2 SYGVKD. CDR3 length: 19 amino acids. CDR3 protein: CAISTPGLAGEGAYNEQFF.

The chain links TRBV5-1 to TRBJ2-1; the TRBD2 assignment by TCRdb is unverifiable without DNA. CDR1 is SGHRS, CDR2 YFSETQ, per germline. The CDR3 has 16 amino acids. The chain's CDR3 is CASRAIPAGAYNEQFF.

This chain uses TRBV29-1 with TRBJ2-7; lacking DNA, the TRBD1 call made by TCRdb goes unchecked. Germline V gene lookup returns CDR1 SQVTM and CDR2 ANQGSEA. The CDR3 runs 12 residues. CDR3 sequence: CSVEAGTEVQYF.

V usage is TRBV6-2 or TRBV6-3 and J usage is TRBJ1-5. The length of the CDR3 is 14 residues. In germline, CDR1 is MNHEY, CDR2 SVGEGT. The CDR3: CASMGGGSNQPQHF.

The rearrangement links TRBV12-3 or TRBV12-4 to TRBJ2-5; absent DNA, TCRdb's TRBD2 call cannot be checked. The CDR3 has 16 residues. CDR3 region: CASSLRLGGDQETQYF.

The V and J genes are TRBV4-2 and TRBJ1-2. The V gene's germline CDR1 is LGHNA and CDR2 YNFKEQ. This CDR3 contains 14 residues. The CDR3 reads CASSQAEGNYGYTF.

The CDR3 sequence is CASTPSPIYNEQFF. The V gene is TRBV7-9, the J gene TRBJ2-1; TCRdb proposes TRBD1, but this gene call is untestable without DNA. Germline assignment: CDR1 SEHNR and CDR2 FQNEAQ (reference sequence). The CDR3 is 14 amino acids.

The CDR3 region is CSWTGGYEQFF. The chain combines TRBV20-1 with TRBJ2-1; TCRdb returns TRBD1, unconfirmable since there is no DNA. Germline values: CDR1 DFQATT, CDR2 SNEGSKA (reference sequence). CDR3 length: 11 residues.

The rearrangement links TRBV7-9 to TRBJ1-1; TCRdb's D call, TRBD1, is unchecked because there is no DNA. The CDR3 totals 15 residues. Per the germline V gene, CDR1 is SEHNR and CDR2 is FQNEAQ (reference sequence). The CDR3 region is CASSSPGQKNTEVFF.

This chain's CDR3 is CASSVGSGKYEQYF. V gene TRBV9 combines with J gene TRBJ2-7; TCRdb names TRBD2, which stays unverified in the absence of DNA. The CDR3 is made up of 14 amino acids. CDR1 and CDR2 from the germline V gene are SGDLS and YYNGEE.

The V and J genes are TRBV18 and TRBJ2-7; no DNA is available, so the TRBD2 call from TCRdb remains unchecked. The CDR3 totals 16 residues. Germline assignment: CDR1 KGHSH and CDR2 LQKENI. CDR3 region: CASSPTLAGEYYEQYF. The full variable domain, rest sourced from reference TRBV18 and TRBJ2-7, is NAGVMQNPRHLVRRRGQEARLRCSPMKGHSHVYWYRQLPEEGLKFMVYLQKENIIDESGMPKERFSAEFPKEGPSILRIQQVVRGDSAAYFCASSPTLAGEYYEQYFGPGTRLTVT.

The chain couples TRBV4-1 to TRBJ2-7; checking the TCRdb D call of TRBD2 is not possible without DNA. This CDR3 comprises 17 residues. Germline V gives CDR1 MGHRA, CDR2 YSYEKL. CDR3 region: CASSQDQGLAGAYEQYF.

This chain connects TRBV11-2 to TRBJ1-2. Germline-derived CDR1 and CDR2 are SGHAT and FQNNGV. The CDR3 length is 12 residues. The CDR3 sequence: CASSLMAYGYTF.

This sequence joins TRBV6-5 and TRBJ2-2; the TCRdb call, TRBD2, lacks DNA for checking. The CDR3 consists of 18 residues. From germline, CDR1 is MNHEY and CDR2 SVGAGI. CDR3 loop: CASSYSRPGLLNTGELFF.

The rearrangement joins TRBV20-1 to TRBJ2-7; TCRdb calls TRBD1, which cannot be checked without DNA. Germline CDR1 and CDR2: DFQATT and SNEGSKA (reference sequence). The CDR3 has 16 amino acids. CDR3 amino acids: CSARGGSGTGGYEQYF.

V usage is TRBV28 and J usage is TRBJ2-1. Germline V gene sequence: CDR1 MDHEN, CDR2 SYDVKM. The CDR3 has 14 residues. The CDR3: CASSLADSYNEQFF.